This TCR beta chain was retrieved from a study of CD8 T cells in Susac syndrome. The study's findings and limits: The relatively small number of individuals in the TCR sequencing and HLA analysis was acknowledged by the study.

CD8+ and CD4+ T cells circulating in blood were sequenced for TCR beta. In contrast to the negatively isolated CD8+ and CD4+ T cells, TEMRA cells were FACS-enriched. Germline lookup yields CDR1 SGHDT and CDR2 YYEEEE. V dropped 0 bases and J dropped 2 bases, with 12 bases sitting between them. The CDR3 length is 15 residues. Details on this clonotype: What it binds is not known.

Reverse transcription of about 0.45 to 1 ug RNA used random hexamers. TCRdb ran MiXCR on the immunoSEQ multiplex PCR reads and lists one entry per CDR3 protein. Altogether 190,000 or so distinct CDR3 sequences are present, 95% being singletons, with the ten largest covering 0.07% to 0.095%. The sample comprised CD4+ T cells from PBMCs. This chain uses TRBV5-6 with TRBJ2-7; tentative D call: TRBD1 (6 bases). The source of this sequence is a human donor with multiple sclerosis. The CDR3 loop is CASSLDRKGAYEQYV. The DNA of the CDR3 is TGTGCCAGCAGCTTGGATCGGAAGGGGGCCTACGAGCAGTACGTC.